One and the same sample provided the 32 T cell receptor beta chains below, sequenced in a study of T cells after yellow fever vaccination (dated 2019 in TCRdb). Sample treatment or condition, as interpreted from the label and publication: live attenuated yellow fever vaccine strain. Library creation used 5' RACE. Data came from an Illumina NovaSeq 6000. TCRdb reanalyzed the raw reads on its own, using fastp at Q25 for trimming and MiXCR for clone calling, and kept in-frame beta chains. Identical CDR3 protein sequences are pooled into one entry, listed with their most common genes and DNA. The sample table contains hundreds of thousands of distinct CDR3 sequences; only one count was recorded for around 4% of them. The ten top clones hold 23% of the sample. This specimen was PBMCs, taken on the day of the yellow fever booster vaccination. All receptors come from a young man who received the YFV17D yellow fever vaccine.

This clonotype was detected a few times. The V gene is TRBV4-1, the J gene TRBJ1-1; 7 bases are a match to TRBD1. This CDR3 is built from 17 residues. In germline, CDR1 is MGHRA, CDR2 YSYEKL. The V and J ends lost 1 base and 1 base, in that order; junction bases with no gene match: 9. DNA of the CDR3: TGCGCCAGCAGCCAAGGACCGCTCCGACAGGGGAACACTGAAGCTTTCTTT. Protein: CASSQGPLRQGNTEAFF.

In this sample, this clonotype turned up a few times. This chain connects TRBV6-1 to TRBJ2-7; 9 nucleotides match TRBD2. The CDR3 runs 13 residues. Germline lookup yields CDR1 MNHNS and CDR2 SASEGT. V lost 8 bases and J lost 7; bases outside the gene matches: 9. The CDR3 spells CASAGGASLEQYF. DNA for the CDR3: TGTGCCAGCGCGGGGGGGGCCTCGTTGGAGCAGTACTTC.

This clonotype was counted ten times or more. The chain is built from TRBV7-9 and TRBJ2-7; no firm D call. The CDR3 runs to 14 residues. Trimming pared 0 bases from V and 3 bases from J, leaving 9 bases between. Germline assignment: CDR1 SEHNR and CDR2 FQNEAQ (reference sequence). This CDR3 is CASSLALDGYEQYF. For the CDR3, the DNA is TGTGCCAGCAGCTTAGCCTTAGACGGCTACGAGCAGTACTTC.

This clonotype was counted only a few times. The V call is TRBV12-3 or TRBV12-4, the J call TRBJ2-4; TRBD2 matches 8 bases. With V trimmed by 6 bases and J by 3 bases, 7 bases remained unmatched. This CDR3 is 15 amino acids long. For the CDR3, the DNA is TGTGCCAGCAGCCTACTTGCGGGGGGCAAAAACATTCAGTACTTC. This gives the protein CASSLLAGGKNIQYF.

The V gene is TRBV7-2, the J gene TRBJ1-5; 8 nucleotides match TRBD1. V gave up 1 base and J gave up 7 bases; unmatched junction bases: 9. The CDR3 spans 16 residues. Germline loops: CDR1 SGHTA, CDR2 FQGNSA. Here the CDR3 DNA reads TGTGCCAGCAGCTTAGGACAGGGGCGTTCAAACCAGCCCCAGCATTTT. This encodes CASSLGQGRSNQPQHF.

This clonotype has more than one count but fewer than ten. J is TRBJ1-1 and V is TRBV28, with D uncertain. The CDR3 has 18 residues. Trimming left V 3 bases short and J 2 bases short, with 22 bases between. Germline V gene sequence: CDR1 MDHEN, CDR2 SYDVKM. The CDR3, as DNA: TGTGCCAGCAGTTTTATCCCCGGTCAGGCCTATCGCAACACTGAAGCTTTCTTT. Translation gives CASSFIPGQAYRNTEAFF. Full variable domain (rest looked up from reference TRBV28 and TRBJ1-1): DVKVTQSSRYLVKRTGEKVFLECVQDMDHENMFWYRQDPGLGLRLIYFSYDVKMKEKGDIPEGYSVSREKKERFSLILESASTNQTSMYLCASSFIPGQAYRNTEAFFGQGTRLTVV.

CDR3 sequence reads: CASSGGANYGYTF. The DNA for the CDR3 is TGTGCCAGCTCGGGCGGAGCTAACTATGGCTACACCTTC. V usage is TRBV6-5 and J usage is TRBJ1-2; D remains unclear. V lost 8 bases and J 0 bases, leaving 10 bases between the germline ends. Germline CDR1 is MNHEY and CDR2 is SVGAGI. The CDR3 sequence is 13 residues long.

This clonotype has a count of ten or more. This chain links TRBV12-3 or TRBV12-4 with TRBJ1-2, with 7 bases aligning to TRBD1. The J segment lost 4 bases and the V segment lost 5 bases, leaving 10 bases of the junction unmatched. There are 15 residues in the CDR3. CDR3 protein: CASSTNRQGGYGYTF. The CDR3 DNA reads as TGTGCCAGCAGTACCAACCGACAGGGCGGCTATGGCTACACCTTC.

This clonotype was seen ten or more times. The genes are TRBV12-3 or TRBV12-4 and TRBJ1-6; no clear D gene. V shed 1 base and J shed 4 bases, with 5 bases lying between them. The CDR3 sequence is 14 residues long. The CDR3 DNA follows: TGTGCCAGCAGTTTAGGTGGATATAATTCACCCCTCCACTTT. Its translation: CASSLGGYNSPLHF.

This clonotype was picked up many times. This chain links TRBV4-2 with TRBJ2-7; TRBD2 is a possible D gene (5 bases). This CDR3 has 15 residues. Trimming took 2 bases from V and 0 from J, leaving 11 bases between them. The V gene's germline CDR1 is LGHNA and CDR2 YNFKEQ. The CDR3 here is CASSQFPAASYEQYV. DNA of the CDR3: TGTGCCAGCAGCCAATTCCCAGCGGCCTCCTACGAGCAGTACGTC.

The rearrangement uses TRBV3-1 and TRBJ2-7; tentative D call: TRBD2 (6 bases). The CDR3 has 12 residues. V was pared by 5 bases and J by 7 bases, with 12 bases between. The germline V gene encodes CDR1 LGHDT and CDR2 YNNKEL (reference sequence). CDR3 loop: CASSYGGREQYF. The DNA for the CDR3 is TGTGCCAGCAGCTATGGAGGGAGAGAGCAGTACTTC.

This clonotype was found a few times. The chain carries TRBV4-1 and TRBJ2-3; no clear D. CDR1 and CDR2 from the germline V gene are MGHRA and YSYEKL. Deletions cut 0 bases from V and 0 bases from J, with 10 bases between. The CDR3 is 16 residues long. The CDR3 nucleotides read TGCGCCAGCAGCCAAGAAGCAGGTTCTAGCACAGATACGCAGTATTTT. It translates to CASSQEAGSSTDTQYF.

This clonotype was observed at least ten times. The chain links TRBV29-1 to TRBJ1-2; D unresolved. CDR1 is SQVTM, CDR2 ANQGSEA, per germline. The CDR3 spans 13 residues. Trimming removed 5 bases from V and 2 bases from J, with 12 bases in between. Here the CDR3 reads CSVWTGLNYGYTF. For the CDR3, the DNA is TGCAGCGTTTGGACCGGACTGAACTATGGCTACACCTTC.

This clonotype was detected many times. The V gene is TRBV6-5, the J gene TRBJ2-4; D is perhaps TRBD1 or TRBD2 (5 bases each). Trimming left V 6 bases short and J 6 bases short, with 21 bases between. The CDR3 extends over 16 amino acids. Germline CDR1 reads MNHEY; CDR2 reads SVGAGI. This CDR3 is CASSAIPGQGRNIQYF. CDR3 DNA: TGTGCCAGCAGCGCTATCCCGGGGCAGGGCAGAAACATTCAGTACTTC.

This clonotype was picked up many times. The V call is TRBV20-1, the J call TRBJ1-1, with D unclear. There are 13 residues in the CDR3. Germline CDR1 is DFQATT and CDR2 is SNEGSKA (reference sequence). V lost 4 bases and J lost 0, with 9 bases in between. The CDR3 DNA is TGCAGTGCTACAAGGAATATGAACACTGAAGCTTTCTTT. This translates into CSATRNMNTEAFF.

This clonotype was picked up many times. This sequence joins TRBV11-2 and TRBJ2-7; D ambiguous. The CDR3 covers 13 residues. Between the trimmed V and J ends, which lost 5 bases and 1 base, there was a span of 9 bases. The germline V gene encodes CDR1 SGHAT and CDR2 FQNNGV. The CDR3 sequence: CASSRGSSYEQYV. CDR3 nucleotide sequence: TGTGCCAGCAGCCGCGGCTCTTCCTACGAGCAGTACGTC.

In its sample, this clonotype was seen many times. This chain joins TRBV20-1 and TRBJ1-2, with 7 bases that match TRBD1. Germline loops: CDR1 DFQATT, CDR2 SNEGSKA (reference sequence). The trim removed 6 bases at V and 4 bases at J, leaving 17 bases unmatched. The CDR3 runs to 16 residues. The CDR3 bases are TGCAGTGCCCGCGACCCGACAGGGAGTATAGGCTATGGCTACACCTTC. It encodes CSARDPTGSIGYGYTF.

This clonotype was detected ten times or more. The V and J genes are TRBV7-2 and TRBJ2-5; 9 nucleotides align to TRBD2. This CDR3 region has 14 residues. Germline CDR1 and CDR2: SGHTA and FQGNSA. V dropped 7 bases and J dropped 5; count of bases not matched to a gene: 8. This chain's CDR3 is CASKRGGAGETQYF. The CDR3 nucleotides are TGTGCCAGCAAGCGCGGGGGGGCCGGGGAGACCCAGTACTTC.

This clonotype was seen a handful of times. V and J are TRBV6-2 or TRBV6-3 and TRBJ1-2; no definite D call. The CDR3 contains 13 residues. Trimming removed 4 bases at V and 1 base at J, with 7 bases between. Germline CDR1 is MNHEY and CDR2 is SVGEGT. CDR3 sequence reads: CASSSVVNYGYTF. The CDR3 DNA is TGTGCCAGCAGTTCAGTGGTTAACTATGGCTACACCTTC.

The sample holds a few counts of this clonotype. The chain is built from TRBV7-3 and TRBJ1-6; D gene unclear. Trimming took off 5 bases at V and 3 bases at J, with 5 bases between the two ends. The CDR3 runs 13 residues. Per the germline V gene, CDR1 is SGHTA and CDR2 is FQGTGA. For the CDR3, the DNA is TGTGCCAGCAGCGTACGCTATAATTCACCCCTCCACTTT. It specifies CASSVRYNSPLHF.

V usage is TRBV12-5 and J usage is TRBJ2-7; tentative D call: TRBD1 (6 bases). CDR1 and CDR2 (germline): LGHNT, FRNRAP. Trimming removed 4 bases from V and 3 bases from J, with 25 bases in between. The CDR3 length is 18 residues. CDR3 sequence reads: CASGSIPDRQLKDYEQYV. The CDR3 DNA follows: TGTGCTAGTGGTTCGATTCCCGACAGGCAACTTAAGGACTACGAGCAGTACGTC.

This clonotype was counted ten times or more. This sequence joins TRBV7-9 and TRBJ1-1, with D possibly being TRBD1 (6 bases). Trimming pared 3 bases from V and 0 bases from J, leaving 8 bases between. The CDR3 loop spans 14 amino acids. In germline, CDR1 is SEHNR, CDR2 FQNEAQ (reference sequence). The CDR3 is CASSFRDMNTEAFF. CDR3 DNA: TGTGCCAGCAGCTTCCGGGACATGAACACTGAAGCTTTCTTT.

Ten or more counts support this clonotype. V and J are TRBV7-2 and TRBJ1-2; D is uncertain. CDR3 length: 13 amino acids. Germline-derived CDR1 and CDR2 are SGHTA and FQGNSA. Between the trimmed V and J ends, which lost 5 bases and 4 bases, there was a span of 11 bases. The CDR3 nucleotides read TGTGCCAGCAGCCCGGACTGGAGCTATGGCTACACCTTC. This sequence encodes CASSPDWSYGYTF.

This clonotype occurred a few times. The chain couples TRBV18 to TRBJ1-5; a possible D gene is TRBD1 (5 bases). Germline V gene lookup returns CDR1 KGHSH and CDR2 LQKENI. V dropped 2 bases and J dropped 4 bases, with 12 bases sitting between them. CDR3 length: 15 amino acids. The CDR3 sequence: CASSPSAQGNQPQHF. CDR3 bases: TGTGCCAGCTCACCAAGTGCGCAGGGAAATCAGCCCCAGCATTTT.

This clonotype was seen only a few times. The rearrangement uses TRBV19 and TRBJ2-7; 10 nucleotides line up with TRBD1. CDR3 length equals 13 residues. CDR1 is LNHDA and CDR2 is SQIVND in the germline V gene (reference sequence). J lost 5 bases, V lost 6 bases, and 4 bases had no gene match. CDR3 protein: CASRRGQGDEQYF. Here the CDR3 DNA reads TGTGCCAGTAGGAGAGGACAGGGGGACGAGCAGTACTTC.

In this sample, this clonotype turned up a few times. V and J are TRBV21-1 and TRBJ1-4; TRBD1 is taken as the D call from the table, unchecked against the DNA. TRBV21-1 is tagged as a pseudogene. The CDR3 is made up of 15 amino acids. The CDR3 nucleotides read TGTGCCAGCAGCTCCGAGCAGGGGTCTCGGGAAAAACTGTTTTTT. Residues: CASSSEQGSREKLFF.

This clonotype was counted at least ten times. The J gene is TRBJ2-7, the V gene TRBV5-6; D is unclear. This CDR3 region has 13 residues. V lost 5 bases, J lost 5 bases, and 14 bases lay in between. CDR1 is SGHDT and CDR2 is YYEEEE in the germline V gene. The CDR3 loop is CASRSSRIHEQYV. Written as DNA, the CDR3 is TGTGCCAGCAGATCCAGTCGCATTCACGAGCAGTACGTC.

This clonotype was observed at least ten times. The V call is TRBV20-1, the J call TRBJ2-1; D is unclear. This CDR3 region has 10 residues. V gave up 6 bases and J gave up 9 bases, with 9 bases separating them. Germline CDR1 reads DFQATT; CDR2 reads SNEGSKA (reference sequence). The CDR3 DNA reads TGCAGTGCAGGGCCCGGTGAGCAGTTCTTC. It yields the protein CSAGPGEQFF.

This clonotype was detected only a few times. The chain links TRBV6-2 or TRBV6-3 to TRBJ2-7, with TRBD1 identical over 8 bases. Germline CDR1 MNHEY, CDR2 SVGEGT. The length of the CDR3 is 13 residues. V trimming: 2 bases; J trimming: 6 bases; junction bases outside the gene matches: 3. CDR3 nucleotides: TGTGCCAGCAGTTACCAACAGGGGGGCGAGCAGTACGTC. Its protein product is CASSYQQGGEQYV.

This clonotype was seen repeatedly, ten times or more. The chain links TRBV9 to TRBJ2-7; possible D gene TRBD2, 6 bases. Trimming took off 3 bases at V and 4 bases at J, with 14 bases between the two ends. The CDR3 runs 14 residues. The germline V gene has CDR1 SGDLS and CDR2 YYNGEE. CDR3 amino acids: CASSAGPGGYEQYF. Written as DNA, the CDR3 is TGTGCCAGCAGCGCCGGCCCCGGGGGATACGAGCAGTACTTC.

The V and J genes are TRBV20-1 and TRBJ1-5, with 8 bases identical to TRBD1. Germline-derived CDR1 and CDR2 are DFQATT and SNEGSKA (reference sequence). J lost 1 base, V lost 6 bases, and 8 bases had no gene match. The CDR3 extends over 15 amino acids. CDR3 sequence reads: CSATQGAHSNQPQHF. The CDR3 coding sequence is TGCAGTGCGACTCAGGGGGCCCACAGCAATCAGCCCCAGCATTTT.

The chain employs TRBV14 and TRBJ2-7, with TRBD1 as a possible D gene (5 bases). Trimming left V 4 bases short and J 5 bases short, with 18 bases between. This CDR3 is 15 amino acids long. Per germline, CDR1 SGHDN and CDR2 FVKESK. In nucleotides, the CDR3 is TGTGCCAGCAGCCCTTCGAGGACACTGAGGCACGAGCAGTACTTC. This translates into CASSPSRTLRHEQYF.